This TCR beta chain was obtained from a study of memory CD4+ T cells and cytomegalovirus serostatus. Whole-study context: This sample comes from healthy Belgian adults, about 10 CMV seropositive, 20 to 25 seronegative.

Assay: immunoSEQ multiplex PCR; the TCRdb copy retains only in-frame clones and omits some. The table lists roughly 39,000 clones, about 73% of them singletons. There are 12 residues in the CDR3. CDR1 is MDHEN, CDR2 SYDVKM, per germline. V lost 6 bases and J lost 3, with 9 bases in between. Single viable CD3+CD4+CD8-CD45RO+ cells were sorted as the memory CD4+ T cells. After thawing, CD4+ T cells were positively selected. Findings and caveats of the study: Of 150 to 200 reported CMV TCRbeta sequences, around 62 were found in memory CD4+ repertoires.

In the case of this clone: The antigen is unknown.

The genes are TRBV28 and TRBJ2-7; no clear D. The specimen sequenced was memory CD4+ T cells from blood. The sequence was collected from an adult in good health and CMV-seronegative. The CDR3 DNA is TGTGCCAGCAGCCTAGGATTCTACGAGCAGTACTTC. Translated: CASSLGFYEQYF.